This T cell receptor beta chain was documented in a study of blood T cell repertoires in COVID-19. Study overall: Acute and convalescent COVID-19 samples came from the United States, Italy and Spain. PBMCs, B-cell-depleted T cells, or T cells were the source of the cDNA or gDNA that made up the material.

Per the study methods: Reference gene primer amplification yielded estimated nucleated cell counts. Sequenced by immunoSEQ multiplex PCR; TCRdb stores in-frame clones only, minus some. The V and J calls and clone size come from that table; D and trimming were worked out from the DNA. The sample has roughly 260,000 clones; 82% are singletons. Sequencing was done on a sample of peripheral blood. This clonotype was obtained from a woman younger than 35 with acute or convalescent COVID-19.

The CDR3 spells CASSWTDRMYTGELFF. The CDR3 nucleotides are TGTGCCAGCAGCTGGACGGACAGGATGTACACCGGGGAGCTGTTTTTT. The rearrangement joins TRBV7-6 to TRBJ2-2, with 7 bases identical to TRBD1. V was clipped by 4 bases and J by 3 bases; unmatched bases: 8. Per germline, CDR1 SGHVS and CDR2 FNYEAQ. This CDR3 comprises 16 residues.